This T cell receptor beta chain is from a study of T cell changes during pregnancy in multiple sclerosis. Measured with immunoSEQ multiplex PCR; TCRdb has only the in-frame clones, and not every one. The data hold about 61,000 clones, with about nine tenths observed a single time. Losses at the gene ends were 5 bases for V and 8 bases for J; bases not matched to a gene: 10. Germline V CDR1 and CDR2: SGHRS, YFSETQ. The CDR3 consists of 15 residues. This sequence joins TRBV5-1 and TRBJ1-4, with 9 nucleotides matching TRBD1. The receptor's source is a female donor in good health, enrolled as a control in a pregnancy study. Sequenced material: peripheral blood, taken in the first trimester of pregnancy. CDR3 DNA sequence: TGCGCCAGCAGAGGGAGGGACAGGGTTGGCGAAAAACTGTTTTTT. Translation gives CASRGRDRVGEKLFF.